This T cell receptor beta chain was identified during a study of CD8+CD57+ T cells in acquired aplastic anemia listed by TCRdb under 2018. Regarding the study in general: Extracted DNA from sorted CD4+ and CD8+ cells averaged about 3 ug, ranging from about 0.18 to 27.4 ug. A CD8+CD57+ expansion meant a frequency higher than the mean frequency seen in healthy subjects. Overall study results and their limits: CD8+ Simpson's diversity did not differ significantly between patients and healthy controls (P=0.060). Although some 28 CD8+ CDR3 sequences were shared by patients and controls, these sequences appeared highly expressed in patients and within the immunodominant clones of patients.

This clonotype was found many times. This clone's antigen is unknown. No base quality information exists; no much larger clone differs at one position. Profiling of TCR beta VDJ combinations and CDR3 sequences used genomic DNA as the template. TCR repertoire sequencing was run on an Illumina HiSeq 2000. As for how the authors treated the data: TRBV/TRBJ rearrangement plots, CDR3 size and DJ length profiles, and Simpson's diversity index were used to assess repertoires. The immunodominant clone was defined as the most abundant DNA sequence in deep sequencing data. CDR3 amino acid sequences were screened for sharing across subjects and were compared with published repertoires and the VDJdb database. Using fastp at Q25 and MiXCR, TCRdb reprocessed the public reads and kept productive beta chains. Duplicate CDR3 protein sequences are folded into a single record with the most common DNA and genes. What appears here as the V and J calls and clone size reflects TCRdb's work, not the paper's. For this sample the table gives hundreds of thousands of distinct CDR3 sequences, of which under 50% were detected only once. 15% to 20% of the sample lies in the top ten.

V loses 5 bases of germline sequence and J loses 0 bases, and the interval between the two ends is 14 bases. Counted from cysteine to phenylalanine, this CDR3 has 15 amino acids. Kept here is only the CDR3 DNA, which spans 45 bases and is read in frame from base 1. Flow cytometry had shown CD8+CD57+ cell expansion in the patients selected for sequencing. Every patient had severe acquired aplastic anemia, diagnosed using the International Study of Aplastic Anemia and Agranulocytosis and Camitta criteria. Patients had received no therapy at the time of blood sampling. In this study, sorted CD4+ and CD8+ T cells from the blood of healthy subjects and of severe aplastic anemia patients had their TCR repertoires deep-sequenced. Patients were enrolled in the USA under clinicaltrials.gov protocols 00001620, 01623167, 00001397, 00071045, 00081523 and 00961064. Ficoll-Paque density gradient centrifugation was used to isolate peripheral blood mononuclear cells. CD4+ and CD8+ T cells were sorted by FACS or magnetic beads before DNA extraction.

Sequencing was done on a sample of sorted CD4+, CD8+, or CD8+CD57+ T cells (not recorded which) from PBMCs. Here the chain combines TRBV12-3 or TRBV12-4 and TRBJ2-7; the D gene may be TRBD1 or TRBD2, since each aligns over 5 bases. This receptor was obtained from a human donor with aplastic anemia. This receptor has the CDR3 CASSPPGPSSYEQYF. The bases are TGTGCCAGCAGTCCTCCGGGGCCGAGCTCCTACGAGCAGTACTTC.